The rows below give T cell receptor beta chains drawn from one sample of a study of OX40 agonist ivuxolimab in advanced cancers. The method was immunoSEQ multiplex PCR; TCRdb's version includes in-frame clones alone and lacks a portion of them. Of some 81,000 clones detected, 65% to 90% appear once; the ten largest clones hold 0.61%. The sample consisted of CD4+ or CD8+ T cells sorted from blood, taken in a trial of the OX40 agonist ivuxolimab. The receptor source for this set is an adult with an advanced solid tumor such as melanoma, head and neck, liver or kidney cancer. CDR3s include the opening cysteine and the closing phenylalanine or tryptophan. The D gene is left open where the match is weak. Some rows mark clone size as missing; the rest say once, few, many or name a class of expanded clone.

d_gene | abundance | j_gene | v_gene | CDR3aa | CDR3nt
- | - | TRBJ2-5 | TRBV28 | CASSFGGTRGETQYF | TGTGCCAGCAGTTTTGGGGGTACGCGAGGAGAGACCCAGTACTTC
- | - | TRBJ1-6 | TRBV25-1 | CASSESTGFNSPLHF | TGTGCCAGCAGTGAATCTACGGGTTTTAATTCACCCCTCCACTTT
- | - | TRBJ2-2 | TRBV5-8 | CASRGVTNTGELFF | TGTGCCAGCCGCGGGGTTACGAACACCGGGGAGCTGTTTTTT
- | once | TRBJ1-1 | TRBV5-1 | CASSLGGGTEAFF | TGCGCCAGCAGCTTGGGAGGGGGCACTGAAGCTTTCTTT
- | - | TRBJ1-2 | TRBV7-2 | CASSLAWVSGYGYTF | TGTGCCAGCAGCTTAGCATGGGTGTCAGGCTATGGCTACACCTTC
- | - | TRBJ2-3 | TRBV29-1 | CSVGGGRPAAQYF | TGCAGCGTTGGGGGTGGCAGGCCAGCCGCGCAGTATTTT
TRBD1 | - | TRBJ2-3 | TRBV19 | CASSRRQGWSTDTQYF | TGTGCCAGTAGTAGACGACAGGGCTGGAGCACAGATACGCAGTATTTT
- | - | TRBJ2-3 | TRBV5-1 | CASSLAGSTDTQYF | TGCGCCAGCAGCTTAGCAGGTAGCACAGATACGCAGTATTTT
TRBD1 | - | TRBJ1-6 | TRBV19 | CASSSGTGVNSPLHF | TGTGCCAGTAGTTCCGGGACAGGGGTTAATTCACCCCTCCACTTT
- | - | TRBJ2-6 | TRBV6-1 | CASNPLGANVLTF | TGTGCCAGCAATCCCCTTGGGGCCAACGTCCTGACTTTC